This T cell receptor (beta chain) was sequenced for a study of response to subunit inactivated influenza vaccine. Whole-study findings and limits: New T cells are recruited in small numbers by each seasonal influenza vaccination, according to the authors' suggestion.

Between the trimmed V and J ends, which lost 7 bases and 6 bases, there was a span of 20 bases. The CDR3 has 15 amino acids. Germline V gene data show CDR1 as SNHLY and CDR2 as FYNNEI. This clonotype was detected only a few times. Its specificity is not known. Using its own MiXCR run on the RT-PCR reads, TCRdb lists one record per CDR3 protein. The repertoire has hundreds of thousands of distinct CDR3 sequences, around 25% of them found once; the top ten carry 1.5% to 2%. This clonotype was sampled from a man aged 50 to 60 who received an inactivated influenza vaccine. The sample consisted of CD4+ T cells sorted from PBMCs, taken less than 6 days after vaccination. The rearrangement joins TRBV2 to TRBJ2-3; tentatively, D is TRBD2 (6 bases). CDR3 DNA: TGTGCCAGCACTGTCCGGCCAGGAGGAGGGGATACGCAGTATTTT. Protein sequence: CASTVRPGGGDTQYF. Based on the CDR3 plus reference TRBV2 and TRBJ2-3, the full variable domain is EPEVTQTPSHQVTQMGQEVILRCVPISNHLYFYWYRQILGQKVEFLVSFYNNEISEKSEIFDDQFSVERPDGSNFTLKIRSTKLEDSAMYFCASTVRPGGGDTQYFGPGTRLTVL.